Below, 22 T cell receptor beta chains from the same sample are listed, as sequenced in a study of shared T cell receptors in the human thymus. The assay was immunoSEQ multiplex PCR, and TCRdb's table has in-frame clones only and misses some. The sample holds approximately 400,000 clones; approximately 95% are singletons and the top ten take approximately 0.02%. The material sequenced was thymocytes. These receptors were obtained from a human donor.

This CDR3 reads CASGTGDLAKNIQYF. Here the CDR3 DNA reads TGTGCCAGCGGGACAGGGGATTTAGCCAAAAACATTCAGTACTTC. The chain combines TRBV2 with TRBJ2-4; 10 positions match TRBD1. J gave up 0 bases and V 8 bases, and 4 bases lay outside the gene matches. The CDR3 length is 15 residues. Looked up from germline, CDR1 is SNHLY and CDR2 is FYNNEI.

The V gene is TRBV19, the J gene TRBJ2-3; 7 positions agree with TRBD2. This CDR3 comprises 15 residues. Germline V gives CDR1 LNHDA, CDR2 SQIVND (reference sequence). J gave up 4 bases and V 6 bases, and 10 bases lay outside the gene matches. Written as DNA, the CDR3 is TGTGCCAGTAGGGGAGGGAACCTAGGCGCAGATACGCAGTATTTT. Protein: CASRGGNLGADTQYF.

V is TRBV18 and J is TRBJ2-7; maybe TRBD2 (6 bases). Trimming removed 5 bases at V and 0 bases at J, with 14 bases between. CDR1 and CDR2 from the germline V gene are KGHSH and LQKENI. The CDR3 sequence is 15 residues long. CDR3 DNA sequence: TGTGCCAGCTCATCAGCGGGTGTTAGCTCCTACGAGCAGTACTTC. Amino acids: CASSSAGVSSYEQYF.

The rearrangement uses TRBV28 and TRBJ1-2; a weak D match, TRBD1 (6 bases). Trimming shortened V by 2 bases and J by 8 bases, and 27 bases separated the two germline ends. Per the germline V gene, CDR1 is MDHEN and CDR2 is SYDVKM. The CDR3 totals 18 residues. The CDR3 region is CASSLRPLGGATLGGYTF. The DNA for the CDR3 is TGTGCCAGCAGTTTACGACCCTTGGGGGGGGCGACGTTGGGAGGCTACACCTTC.

The chain couples TRBV7-9 to TRBJ2-3, with a weak D call TRBD2 (5 bases). This CDR3 is built from 13 residues. The germline V and J ends were trimmed by 4 bases and 4 bases, with 9 bases remaining between them. Germline V lookup: CDR1 SEHNR, CDR2 FQNEAQ (reference sequence). In DNA form, the CDR3 reads TGTGCCAGCAGCTACCTAGCTTCAGATACGCAGTATTTT. It is translated as CASSYLASDTQYF.

The chain couples TRBV27 to TRBJ2-5, with D uncertain. This CDR3 contains 12 residues. The V gene's germline CDR1 is MNHEY and CDR2 SMNVEV (reference sequence). Deletions cut 8 bases from V and 7 bases from J, with 14 bases between. The CDR3, as DNA: TGTGCCAGCCCCCGCTTGCATAGGACCCAGTACTTC. Translated, it gives CASPRLHRTQYF.

The J gene is TRBJ1-1, the V gene TRBV27; D not resolved. CDR1 and CDR2 from the germline V gene are MNHEY and SMNVEV (reference sequence). V was clipped by 4 bases and J by 3 bases, with 15 bases between them. This CDR3 contains 15 residues. The CDR3 here is CASSCGQLGDTEAFF. CDR3 sequence (DNA): TGTGCCAGCAGTTGTGGCCAGCTTGGAGACACTGAAGCTTTCTTT.

The V gene is TRBV28, the J gene TRBJ2-7; D possibly corresponds to TRBD1 (5 bases). V lost 3 bases, J lost 6 bases, and 18 bases lay in between. The CDR3 totals 15 residues. CDR1 is MDHEN, CDR2 SYDVKM, per germline. This CDR3 reads CASSFPARASGEQYF. In DNA, the CDR3 is TGTGCCAGCAGTTTTCCCGCCAGGGCCTCGGGCGAGCAGTACTTC.

The chain links TRBV4-3 to TRBJ2-1; maybe TRBD2 (5 bases). The CDR3 consists of 15 residues. V dropped 3 bases and J dropped 2 bases, with 11 bases sitting between them. Germline assignment: CDR1 LGHNA and CDR2 YSLEER. CDR3 loop: CASSHGMRTYNEQFF. Here the CDR3 DNA reads TGCGCCAGCAGCCACGGGATGAGGACCTACAATGAGCAGTTCTTC.

This rearrangement joins TRBV28 to TRBJ2-5; no definite D call. Germline lookup yields CDR1 MDHEN and CDR2 SYDVKM. The CDR3 runs 13 residues. Deletions cut 3 bases from V and 4 bases from J, with 9 bases between. DNA for the CDR3: TGTGCCAGCAGTTTGCCCGGGCTAGAGACCCAGTACTTC. Translating gives CASSLPGLETQYF.

The V and J genes are TRBV7-2 and TRBJ2-5, with D uncertain. This CDR3 has 13 amino acids. V lost 5 bases, J lost 5 bases, and 12 bases lay in between. CDR1 is SGHTA and CDR2 is FQGNSA in the germline V gene. The chain's CDR3 is CASSQGPEETQYF. CDR3 nucleotide sequence: TGTGCCAGCAGCCAAGGACCGGAGGAGACCCAGTACTTC.

V and J are TRBV4-1 and TRBJ1-2, with D perhaps TRBD1 (5 bases). V was clipped by 2 bases and J by 8 bases, with 21 bases between them. Germline CDR1 is MGHRA and CDR2 is YSYEKL. The CDR3 spans 16 residues. The CDR3, as DNA: TGCGCCAGCAGCCAAAGTGGTGGCAGGCTAAGGGACGGCTACACCTTC. Its translation: CASSQSGGRLRDGYTF.

V usage is TRBV27 and J usage is TRBJ2-6; maybe TRBD1 (6 bases). Deletions cut 3 bases from V and 2 bases from J, with 17 bases between. Germline assignment: CDR1 MNHEY and CDR2 SMNVEV (reference sequence). This CDR3 has 18 residues. CDR3 bases: TGTGCCAGCAGTTTTGGTTCCGCTCAGGGGACTGGGGCCAACGTCCTGACTTTC. Its translation is CASSFGSAQGTGANVLTF.

The rearrangement links TRBV27 to TRBJ1-6; D gene unclear. Trimming cost V 3 bases and J 2 bases, with 8 bases left between them. Per the germline V gene, CDR1 is MNHEY and CDR2 is SMNVEV (reference sequence). The CDR3 consists of 15 residues. The CDR3 is CASSFEGTYNSPLHF. In nucleotides, the CDR3 is TGTGCCAGCAGTTTCGAGGGCACCTATAATTCACCCCTCCACTTT.

The V and J genes are TRBV10-3 and TRBJ2-6; no reliable D call. There are 17 residues in the CDR3. CDR1 is ENHRY and CDR2 is SYGVKD in the germline V gene. V lost 6 bases to trimming and J lost 0 bases, with 15 bases between them. CDR3 DNA sequence: TGTGCCATCAGAAGATCGACTCCTGACTCTGGGGCCAACGTCCTGACTTTC. It codes for CAIRRSTPDSGANVLTF.

The chain uses TRBV28 and TRBJ2-5; D might be TRBD1 (6 bases). The germline V gene encodes CDR1 MDHEN and CDR2 SYDVKM. Trimming removed 5 bases at V and 4 bases at J, with 17 bases between. The CDR3 runs 15 residues. The CDR3 sequence: CASSNVGGRRETQYF. The CDR3 nucleotides are TGTGCCAGCAGTAACGTAGGGGGTCGGAGAGAGACCCAGTACTTC.

The chain is built from TRBV6-1 and TRBJ2-6; no clear D gene. This CDR3 comprises 13 residues. The V and J ends lost 7 bases and 4 bases respectively, with 8 bases between them. CDR1 and CDR2 (germline): MNHNS, SASEGT. The CDR3 DNA is TGTGCCAGCACTTATACCGGGGCCAACGTCCTGACTTTC. Protein: CASTYTGANVLTF.

The genes are TRBV6-7 and TRBJ1-2; D perhaps matches TRBD1 (5 bases). TRBV6-7 counts as an open reading frame of uncertain function. The CDR3 is 24 residues long. Trimming removed 0 bases at V and 1 base at J, with 36 bases between. CDR3 sequence: CASSYSHLRAGTWGGGGINYGYTF. CDR3 nucleotides: TGTGCCAGCAGTTACTCCCATCTGAGGGCCGGGACTTGGGGAGGAGGAGGGATTAACTATGGCTACACCTTC.

This chain uses TRBV5-6 with TRBJ2-4; tentatively, D is TRBD1 (6 bases). V lost 4 bases and J lost 2, with 13 bases in between. The CDR3 length is 15 residues. Germline CDR1 and CDR2: SGHDT and YYEEEE. The CDR3 sequence: CASSAHRVPKNIQYF. DNA for the CDR3: TGTGCCAGCAGCGCCCACAGGGTCCCCAAAAACATTCAGTACTTC.

DNA of the CDR3: TGTGCCTGGGACGGGACAGATTATGGCTACACCTTC. It is translated as CAWDGTDYGYTF. This rearrangement joins TRBV30 to TRBJ1-2, with TRBD1 matching 7 bases. V lost 5 bases, J lost 5 bases, and 5 bases stayed unmatched. This CDR3 is 12 amino acids long. Germline V gives CDR1 GTSNPN, CDR2 SVGIG (reference sequence).

DNA for the CDR3: TGTGCCAGCAGTTTGGTGGGTGACCCTCGATCGGATACGCAGTATTTT. Its protein is CASSLVGDPRSDTQYF. The rearrangement uses TRBV28 and TRBJ2-3, with D unclear. Germline V lookup: CDR1 MDHEN, CDR2 SYDVKM. The CDR3 totals 16 residues. V was cut by 3 bases and J by 6 bases, with 19 bases left in between.

This chain connects TRBV7-9 to TRBJ2-7, with D perhaps TRBD1 or TRBD2 (5 bases each). V was trimmed by 4 bases and J by 2 bases, leaving 12 bases between them. The length of the CDR3 is 14 residues. Germline V gene data show CDR1 as SEHNR and CDR2 as FQNEAQ (reference sequence). CDR3 DNA sequence: TGTGCCAGCAGCTCCCGGGACCAACCCTACGAGCAGTACTTC. This gives the protein CASSSRDQPYEQYF.